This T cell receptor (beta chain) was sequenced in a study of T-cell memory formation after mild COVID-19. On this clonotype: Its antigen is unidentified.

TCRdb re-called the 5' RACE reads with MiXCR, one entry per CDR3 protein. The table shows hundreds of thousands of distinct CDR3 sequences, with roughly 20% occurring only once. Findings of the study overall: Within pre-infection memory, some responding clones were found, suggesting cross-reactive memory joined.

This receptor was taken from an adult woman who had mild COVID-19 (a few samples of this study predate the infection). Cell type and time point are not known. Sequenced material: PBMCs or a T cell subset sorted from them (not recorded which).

CDR3 nucleotides: TGTGCCAGCAGTTACCTTAACGGTGTCACAGATACGCAGTATTTT. Translation gives CASSYLNGVTDTQYF. The chain has TRBV6-5 and TRBJ2-3; D gene unclear. V dropped 2 bases and J dropped 2 bases, with 11 bases sitting between them. CDR1 and CDR2 (germline): MNHEY, SVGAGI. The CDR3 spans 15 residues.